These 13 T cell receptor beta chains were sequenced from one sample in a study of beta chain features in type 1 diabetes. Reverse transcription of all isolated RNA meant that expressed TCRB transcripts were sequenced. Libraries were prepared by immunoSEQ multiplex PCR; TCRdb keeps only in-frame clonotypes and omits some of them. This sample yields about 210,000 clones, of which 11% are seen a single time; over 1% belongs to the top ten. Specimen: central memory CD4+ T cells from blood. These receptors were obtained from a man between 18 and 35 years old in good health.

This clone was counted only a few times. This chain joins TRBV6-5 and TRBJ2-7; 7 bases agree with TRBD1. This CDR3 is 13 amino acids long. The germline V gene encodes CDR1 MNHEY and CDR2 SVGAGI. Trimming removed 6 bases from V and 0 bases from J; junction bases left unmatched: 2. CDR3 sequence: CASRAGGSYEQYF. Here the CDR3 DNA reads TGTGCCAGCAGGGCAGGGGGCTCCTACGAGCAGTACTTC.

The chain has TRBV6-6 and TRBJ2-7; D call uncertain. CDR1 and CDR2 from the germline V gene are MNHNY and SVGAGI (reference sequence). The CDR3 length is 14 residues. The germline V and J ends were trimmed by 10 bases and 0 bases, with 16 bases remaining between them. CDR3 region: CATSAQRSSYEQYF. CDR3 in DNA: TGTGCCACCTCGGCCCAGAGGAGCTCCTACGAGCAGTACTTC.

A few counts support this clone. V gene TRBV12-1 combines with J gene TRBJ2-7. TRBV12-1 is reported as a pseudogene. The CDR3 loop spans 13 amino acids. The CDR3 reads CASSLAVSYEQYF. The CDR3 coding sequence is TGTGCCAGCAGCTTGGCCGTGAGCTACGAGCAGTACTTC.

In DNA, the CDR3 is TGTGCCAGCAGTCCTCTGGGGACCTCCTACGAGCAGTACTTC. Protein product: CASSPLGTSYEQYF. This chain uses TRBV27 with TRBJ2-7; D is possibly TRBD1 or TRBD2 (5 bases each). Trimming cost V 5 bases and J 0 bases, with 11 bases left between them. The CDR3 totals 14 residues. CDR1 MNHEY and CDR2 SMNVEV come from the germline V gene (reference sequence).

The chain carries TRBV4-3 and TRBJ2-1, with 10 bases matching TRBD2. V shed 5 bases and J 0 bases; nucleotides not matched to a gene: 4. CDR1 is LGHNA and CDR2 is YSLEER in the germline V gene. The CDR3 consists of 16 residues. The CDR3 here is CASSKRLAGSYNEQFF. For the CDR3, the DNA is TGCGCCAGCAGCAAGCGACTAGCGGGCTCCTACAATGAGCAGTTCTTC.

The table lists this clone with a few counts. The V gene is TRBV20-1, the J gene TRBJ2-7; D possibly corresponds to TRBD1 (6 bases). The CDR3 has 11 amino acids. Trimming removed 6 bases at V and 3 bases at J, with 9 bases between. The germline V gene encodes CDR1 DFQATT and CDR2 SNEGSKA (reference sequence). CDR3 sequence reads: CSANRDYEQYF. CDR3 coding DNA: TGCAGTGCGAACAGGGACTACGAGCAGTACTTC.

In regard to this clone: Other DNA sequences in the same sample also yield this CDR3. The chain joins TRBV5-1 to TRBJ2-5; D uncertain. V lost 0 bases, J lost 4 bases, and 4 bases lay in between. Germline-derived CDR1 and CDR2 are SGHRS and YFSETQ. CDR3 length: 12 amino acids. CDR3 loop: CASSLDRETQYF. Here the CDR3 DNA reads TGCGCCAGCAGCTTGGATCGAGAGACCCAGTACTTC.

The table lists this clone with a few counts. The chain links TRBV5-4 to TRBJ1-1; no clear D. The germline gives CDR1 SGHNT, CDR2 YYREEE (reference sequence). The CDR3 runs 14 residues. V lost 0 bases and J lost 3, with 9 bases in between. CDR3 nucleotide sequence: TGTGCCAGCAGCTTGGCACAGTGGGACACTGAAGCTTTCTTT. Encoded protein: CASSLAQWDTEAFF.

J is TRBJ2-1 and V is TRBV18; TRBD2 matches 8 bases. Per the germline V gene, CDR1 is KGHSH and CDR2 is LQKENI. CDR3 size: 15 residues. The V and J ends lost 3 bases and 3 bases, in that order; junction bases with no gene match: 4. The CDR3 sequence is CASSPISGDYNEQFF. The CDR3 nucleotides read TGTGCCAGCTCACCTATTAGCGGGGACTACAATGAGCAGTTCTTC.

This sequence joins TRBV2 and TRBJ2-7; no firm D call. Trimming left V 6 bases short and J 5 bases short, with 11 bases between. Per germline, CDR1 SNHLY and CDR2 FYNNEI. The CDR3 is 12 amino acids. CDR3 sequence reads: CASSDDTDEQYF. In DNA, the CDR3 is TGTGCCAGCAGCGATGACACCGACGAGCAGTACTTC.

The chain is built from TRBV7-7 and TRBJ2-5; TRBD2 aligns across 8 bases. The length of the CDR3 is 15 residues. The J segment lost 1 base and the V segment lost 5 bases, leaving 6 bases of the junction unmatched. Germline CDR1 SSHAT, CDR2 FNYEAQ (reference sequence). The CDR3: CASSPLLAGQETQYF. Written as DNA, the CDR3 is TGTGCCAGCAGCCCCCTTCTAGCGGGCCAAGAGACCCAGTACTTC. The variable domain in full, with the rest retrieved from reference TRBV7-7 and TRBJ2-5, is GAGVSQSPRYKVTKRGQDVTLRCDPISSHATLYWYQQALGQGPEFLTYFNYEAQPDKSGLPSDRFSAERPEGSISTLTIQRTEQRDSAMYRCASSPLLAGQETQYFGPGTRLLVL.

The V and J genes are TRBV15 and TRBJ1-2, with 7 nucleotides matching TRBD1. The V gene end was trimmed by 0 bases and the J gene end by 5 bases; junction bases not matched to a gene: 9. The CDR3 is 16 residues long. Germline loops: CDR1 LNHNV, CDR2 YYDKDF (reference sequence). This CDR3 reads CATSRDFGTASYGYTF. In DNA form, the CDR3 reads TGTGCCACCAGCAGAGATTTTGGGACAGCCTCATATGGCTACACCTTC.

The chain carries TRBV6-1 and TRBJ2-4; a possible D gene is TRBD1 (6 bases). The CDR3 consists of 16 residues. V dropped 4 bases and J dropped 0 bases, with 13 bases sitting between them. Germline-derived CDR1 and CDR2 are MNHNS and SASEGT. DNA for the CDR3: TGTGCCAGCAGTGGAGGACAGAGCCAAGCCAAAAACATTCAGTACTTC. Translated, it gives CASSGGQSQAKNIQYF.